This TCR beta chain was retrieved from a study of T cell responses to AZD1222 COVID-19 vaccine. CDR1 GTSNPN and CDR2 SVGIG come from the germline V gene (reference sequence). Trimming removed 0 bases at V and 13 bases at J, with 13 bases between. The CDR3 covers 13 residues. Note on this clone: The antigen is undetermined.

Whole-study results and caveats: In a largely white British group with more females than males, clonal diversity was possibly underestimated. No repertoire was sampled before or during the peak T cell response, only after it.

The repertoire was sequenced with immunoSEQ multiplex PCR; TCRdb's copy has only in-frame clones and lacks some. The sample lists 85,000 to 90,000 clones; around 88% were seen once. The rearrangement links TRBV30 to TRBJ1-6; D is possibly TRBD1 (5 bases). The sample was peripheral blood, taken on day 0 of MenACWY control vaccination. The receptor comes from an adult in good health. In DNA, the CDR3 is TGTGCCTGGAGTGTACGGGGCATTAGTCCCCTCCACTTT. It translates to CAWSVRGISPLHF.